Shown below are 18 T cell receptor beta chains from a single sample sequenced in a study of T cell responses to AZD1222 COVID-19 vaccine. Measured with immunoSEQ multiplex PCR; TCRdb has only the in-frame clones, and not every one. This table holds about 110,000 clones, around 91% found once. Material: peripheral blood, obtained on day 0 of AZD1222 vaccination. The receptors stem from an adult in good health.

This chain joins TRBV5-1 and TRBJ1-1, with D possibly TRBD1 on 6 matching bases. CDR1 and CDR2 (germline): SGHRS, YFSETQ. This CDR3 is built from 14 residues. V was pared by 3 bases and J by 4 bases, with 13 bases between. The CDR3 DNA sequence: TGCGCCAGCAGCTCAGCAGGGGTTGGCACTGAAGCTTTCTTT. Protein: CASSSAGVGTEAFF.

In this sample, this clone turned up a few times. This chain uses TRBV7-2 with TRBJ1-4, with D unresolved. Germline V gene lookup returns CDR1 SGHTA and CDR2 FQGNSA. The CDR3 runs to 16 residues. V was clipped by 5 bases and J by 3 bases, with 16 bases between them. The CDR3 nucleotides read TGTGCCAGCAGCACGCGGCATGGGTCTCCTAATGAAAAACTGTTTTTT. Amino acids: CASSTRHGSPNEKLFF.

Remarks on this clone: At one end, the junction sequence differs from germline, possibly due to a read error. CDR3: CASSQNGGATSEKLFF. In DNA, the CDR3 is TGTGCCAGCTCGCAAAATGGAGGGGCTACTAGTGAAAAACTGTTTTTT. V usage is TRBV18 and J usage is TRBJ1-4; D may be TRBD1 (5 bases). CDR3 size: 16 residues. Germline CDR1 is KGHSH and CDR2 is LQKENI.

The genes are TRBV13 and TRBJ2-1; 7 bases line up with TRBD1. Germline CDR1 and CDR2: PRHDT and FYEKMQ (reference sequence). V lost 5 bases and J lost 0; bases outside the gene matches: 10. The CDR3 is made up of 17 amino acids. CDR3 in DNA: TGTGCCAGCAGCACCCAGGACAGGCCATTCTCCTACAATGAGCAGTTCTTC. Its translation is CASSTQDRPFSYNEQFF. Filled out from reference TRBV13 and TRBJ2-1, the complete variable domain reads AAGVIQSPRHLIKEKRETATLKCYPIPRHDTVYWYQQGPGQDPQFLISFYEKMQSDKGSIPDRFSAQQFSDYHSELNMSSLELGDSALYFCASSTQDRPFSYNEQFFGPGTRLTVL.

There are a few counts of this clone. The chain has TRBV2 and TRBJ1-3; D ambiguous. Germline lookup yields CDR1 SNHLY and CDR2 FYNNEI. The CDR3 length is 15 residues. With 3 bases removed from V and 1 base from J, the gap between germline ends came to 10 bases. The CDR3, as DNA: TGTGCCAGCAGTGAGGAAGCTAGGTCTGGAAACACCATATATTTT. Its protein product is CASSEEARSGNTIYF.

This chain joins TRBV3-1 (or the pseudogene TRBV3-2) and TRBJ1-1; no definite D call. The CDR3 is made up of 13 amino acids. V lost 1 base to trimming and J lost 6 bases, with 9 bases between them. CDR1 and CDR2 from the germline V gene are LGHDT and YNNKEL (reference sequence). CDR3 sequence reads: CASSQGGFSEAFF. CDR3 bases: TGTGCCAGCAGCCAAGGCGGCTTTTCTGAAGCTTTCTTT.

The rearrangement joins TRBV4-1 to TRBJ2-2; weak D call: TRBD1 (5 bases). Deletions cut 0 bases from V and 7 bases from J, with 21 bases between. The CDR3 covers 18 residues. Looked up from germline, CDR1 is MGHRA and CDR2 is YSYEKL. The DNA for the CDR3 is TGCGCCAGCAGCCAAGATGGGGTAGGCGGACAACGTAGCGGGGAGCTGTTTTTT. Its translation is CASSQDGVGGQRSGELFF.

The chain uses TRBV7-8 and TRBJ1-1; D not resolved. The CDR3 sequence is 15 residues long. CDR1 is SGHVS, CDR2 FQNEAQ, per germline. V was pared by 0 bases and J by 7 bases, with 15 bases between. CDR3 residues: CASSLALGSSGEAFF. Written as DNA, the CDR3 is TGTGCCAGCAGCTTAGCGTTGGGCAGTTCGGGTGAAGCTTTCTTT.

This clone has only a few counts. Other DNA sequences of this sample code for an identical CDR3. The CDR3 sequence is CAWSPGANYGYTF. CDR3 DNA: TGTGCCTGGAGTCCCGGCGCTAACTATGGCTACACCTTC. V and J are TRBV30 and TRBJ1-2; D uncertain. Trimming pared 2 bases from V and 0 bases from J, leaving 7 bases between. Germline V gene lookup returns CDR1 GTSNPN and CDR2 SVGIG (reference sequence). The CDR3 is 13 amino acids.

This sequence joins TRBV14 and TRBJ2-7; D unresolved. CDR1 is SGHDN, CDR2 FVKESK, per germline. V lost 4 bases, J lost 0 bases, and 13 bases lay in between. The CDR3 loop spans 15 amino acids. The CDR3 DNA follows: TGTGCCAGCAGCCCCCGCGGATTCAGCTCCTACGAGCAGTACTTC. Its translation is CASSPRGFSSYEQYF.

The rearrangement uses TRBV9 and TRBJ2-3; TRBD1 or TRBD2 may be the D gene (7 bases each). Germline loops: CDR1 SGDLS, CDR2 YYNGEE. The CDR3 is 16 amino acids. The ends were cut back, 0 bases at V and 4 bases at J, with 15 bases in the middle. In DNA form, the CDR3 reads TGTGCCAGCAGCGTAGGCGCGGCAGGGGGGGCAGATACGCAGTATTTT. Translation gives CASSVGAAGGADTQYF.

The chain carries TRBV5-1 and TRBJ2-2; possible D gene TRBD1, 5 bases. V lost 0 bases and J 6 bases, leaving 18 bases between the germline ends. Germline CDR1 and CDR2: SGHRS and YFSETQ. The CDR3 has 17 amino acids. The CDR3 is CASSLAGVRVSPGELFF. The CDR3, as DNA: TGCGCCAGCAGCTTGGCCGGCGTCAGGGTATCTCCCGGGGAGCTGTTTTTT.

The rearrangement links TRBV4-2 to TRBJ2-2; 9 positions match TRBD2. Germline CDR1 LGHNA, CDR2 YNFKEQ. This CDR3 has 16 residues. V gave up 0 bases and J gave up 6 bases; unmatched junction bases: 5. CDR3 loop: CASSQDGGGASGELFF. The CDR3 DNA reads TGTGCCAGCAGCCAAGATGGCGGGGGGGCATCCGGGGAGCTGTTTTTT.

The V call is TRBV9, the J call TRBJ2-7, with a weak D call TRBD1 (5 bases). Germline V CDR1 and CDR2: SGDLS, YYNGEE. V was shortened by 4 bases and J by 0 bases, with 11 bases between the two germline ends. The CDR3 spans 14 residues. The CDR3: CASSTDSISYEQYF. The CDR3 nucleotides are TGTGCCAGCAGCACAGACAGCATCTCCTACGAGCAGTACTTC.

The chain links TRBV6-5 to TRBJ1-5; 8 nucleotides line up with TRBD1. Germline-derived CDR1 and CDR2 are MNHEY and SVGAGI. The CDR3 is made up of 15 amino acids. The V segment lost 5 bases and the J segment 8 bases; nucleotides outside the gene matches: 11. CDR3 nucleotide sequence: TGTGCCAGCAGTCCTTCCCACAGGGGGAAGGAGCCCCAGCATTTT. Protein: CASSPSHRGKEPQHF.

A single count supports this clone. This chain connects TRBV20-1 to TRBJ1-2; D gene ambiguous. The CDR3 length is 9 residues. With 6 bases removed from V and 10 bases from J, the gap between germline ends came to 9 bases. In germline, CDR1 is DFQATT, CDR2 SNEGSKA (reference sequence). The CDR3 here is CSAGTPYTF. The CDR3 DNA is TGCAGTGCGGGCACTCCCTACACCTTC.

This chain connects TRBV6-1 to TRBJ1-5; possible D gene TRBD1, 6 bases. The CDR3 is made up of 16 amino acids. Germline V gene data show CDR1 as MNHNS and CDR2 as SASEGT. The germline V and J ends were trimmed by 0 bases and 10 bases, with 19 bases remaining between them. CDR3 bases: TGTGCCAGCAGTGAAGCTGACAGGCCAGGCATTTCACCCCAGCATTTT. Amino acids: CASSEADRPGISPQHF.

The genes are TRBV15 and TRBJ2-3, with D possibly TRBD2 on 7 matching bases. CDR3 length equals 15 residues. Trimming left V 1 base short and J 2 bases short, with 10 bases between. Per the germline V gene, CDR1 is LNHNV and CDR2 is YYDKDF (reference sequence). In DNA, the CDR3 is TGTGCCACCAGCAGAGGGGGGGGCAACACAGATACGCAGTATTTT. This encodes CATSRGGGNTDTQYF. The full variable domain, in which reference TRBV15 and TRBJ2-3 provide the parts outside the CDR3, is DAMVIQNPRYQVTQFGKPVTLSCSQTLNHNVMYWYQQKSSQAPKLLFHYYDKDFNNEADTPDNFQSRRPNTSFCFLDIRSPGLGDTAMYLCATSRGGGNTDTQYFGPGTRLTVL.